A selection of T cell receptor beta chains follows, all from one sample in a study of CXCR3-negative and CXCR3-positive naive CD8 T cells. One entry per CDR3 protein, without DNA, is what TCRdb gives after re-calling the 5' RACE reads. In all, the sample yields around 92,000 distinct CDR3 sequences. The specimen was naive CXCR3- CD8+ T cells from blood. The receptors stem from a human donor in good health. Some clones in this sample may be carry-over from other donors' samples. The CDR3 runs from the conserved cysteine through the conserved F or W. Only part of the rows carry a size: once, few, many, or a class if the clone is expanded.

J gene: TRBJ2-2; clone size: NA; V gene: TRBV14; CDR3 protein: CASSQVKAGGPVELFF
J gene: TRBJ2-7; clone size: NA; V gene: TRBV30; CDR3 protein: CAWSYRTGGSYEQYF
J gene: TRBJ2-1; clone size: NA; V gene: TRBV29-1; CDR3 protein: CSVVGLLGEQFF
J gene: TRBJ2-1; clone size: NA; V gene: TRBV29-1; CDR3 protein: CSVVSGGTYNEQFF
J gene: TRBJ2-7; clone size: NA; V gene: TRBV11-2; CDR3 protein: CASSLGLAGGYEQYF
J gene: TRBJ2-3; clone size: NA; V gene: TRBV4-2; CDR3 protein: CASSQELAGGSNTQYF
J gene: TRBJ1-1; clone size: NA; V gene: TRBV20-1; CDR3 protein: CSARRLGNTEAFF
J gene: TRBJ1-2; clone size: NA; V gene: TRBV5-1; CDR3 protein: CASSHRQGRDYGYTF
J gene: TRBJ1-6; clone size: NA; V gene: TRBV28; CDR3 protein: CASGWGGPNSPLHF
J gene: TRBJ1-6; clone size: NA; V gene: TRBV5-1; CDR3 protein: CASSLDQNYNSPLHF
J gene: TRBJ1-2; clone size: NA; V gene: TRBV19; CDR3 protein: CASNAWAARDGYTF
J gene: TRBJ2-1; clone size: NA; V gene: TRBV29-1; CDR3 protein: CSAEGTSGPSYNEQFF
J gene: TRBJ2-1; clone size: NA; V gene: TRBV29-1; CDR3 protein: CSVPTSSGRYNEQFF
J gene: TRBJ2-2; clone size: NA; V gene: TRBV6-2/TRBV6-3; CDR3 protein: CASSHPRTGRDGELFF
J gene: TRBJ2-5; clone size: NA; V gene: TRBV5-6; CDR3 protein: CASSLEDNQETQYF
J gene: TRBJ1-1; clone size: NA; V gene: TRBV5-1; CDR3 protein: CASSPPTGSPPSLEAFF
J gene: TRBJ2-7; clone size: NA; V gene: TRBV20-1; CDR3 protein: CSATDRGSYEQYF
J gene: TRBJ1-1; clone size: NA; V gene: TRBV12-3/TRBV12-4; CDR3 protein: CASTEGGAINTEAFF
J gene: TRBJ2-1; clone size: NA; V gene: TRBV3-1; CDR3 protein: CASSQDWTPTDYNEQFF
J gene: TRBJ2-5; clone size: NA; V gene: TRBV6-5; CDR3 protein: CASSYGTGAGHQETQYF
J gene: TRBJ1-5; clone size: NA; V gene: TRBV7-8; CDR3 protein: CASSSKTSLGDLLNQPQHF
J gene: TRBJ2-1; clone size: NA; V gene: TRBV12-3/TRBV12-4; CDR3 protein: CASSLKLGLGEQFF
J gene: TRBJ2-1; clone size: NA; V gene: TRBV5-5; CDR3 protein: CASSLGPLYFF
J gene: TRBJ2-1; clone size: NA; V gene: TRBV20-1; CDR3 protein: CSARDLGTDLSGEQFF
J gene: TRBJ2-7; clone size: NA; V gene: TRBV7-9; CDR3 protein: CASSLALQGGEEQYF
J gene: TRBJ2-5; clone size: NA; V gene: TRBV7-3; CDR3 protein: CASSLTGTGGEETQYF
J gene: TRBJ2-3; clone size: NA; V gene: TRBV5-1; CDR3 protein: CASSPSLADWPDTQYF
J gene: TRBJ2-3; clone size: NA; V gene: TRBV5-1; CDR3 protein: CASSLEEGDREDTQYF
J gene: TRBJ1-5; clone size: NA; V gene: TRBV6-5; CDR3 protein: CASGGVDGQPQHF
J gene: TRBJ2-2; clone size: NA; V gene: TRBV19; CDR3 protein: CASSIGSGIYTGELFF
J gene: TRBJ2-7; clone size: NA; V gene: TRBV20-1; CDR3 protein: CSAREPRDYLYEQYF
J gene: TRBJ2-7; clone size: NA; V gene: TRBV21-1; CDR3 protein: CASSKEVGEDYEQYF
J gene: TRBJ2-7; clone size: NA; V gene: TRBV20-1; CDR3 protein: CSAQDRRLASYEQYF
J gene: TRBJ2-1; clone size: NA; V gene: TRBV9; CDR3 protein: CASLTSGTYNEQFF
J gene: TRBJ2-3; clone size: NA; V gene: TRBV14; CDR3 protein: CASSLSGRDTQYF
J gene: TRBJ2-7; clone size: NA; V gene: TRBV28; CDR3 protein: CASSIGLTYEQYF
J gene: TRBJ2-7; clone size: NA; V gene: TRBV12-3/TRBV12-4; CDR3 protein: CASSSGQGPPYEQYF
J gene: TRBJ2-7; clone size: NA; V gene: TRBV23-1; CDR3 protein: CASSRGRGTSSYEQYF
J gene: TRBJ2-2; clone size: NA; V gene: TRBV7-3; CDR3 protein: CASSLDPSGSAGELFF
J gene: TRBJ2-1; clone size: NA; V gene: TRBV28; CDR3 protein: CASISKRAGNEQFF
J gene: TRBJ1-1; clone size: NA; V gene: TRBV5-1; CDR3 protein: CASSLEGTEAFF
J gene: TRBJ2-7; clone size: NA; V gene: TRBV7-6; CDR3 protein: CASSLGRGPYEQYF
J gene: TRBJ2-7; clone size: NA; V gene: TRBV12-3/TRBV12-4; CDR3 protein: CASSPVLDLTYEQYF
J gene: TRBJ2-1; clone size: NA; V gene: TRBV3-1; CDR3 protein: CASSREGLADNSYNEQFF
J gene: TRBJ1-2; clone size: NA; V gene: TRBV29-1; CDR3 protein: CSVYALRGAHTDGYTF
J gene: TRBJ2-5; clone size: NA; V gene: TRBV29-1; CDR3 protein: CSVEPWAQETQYF
J gene: TRBJ1-2; clone size: NA; V gene: TRBV7-9; CDR3 protein: CASRPGVRTKANYGYTF
J gene: TRBJ1-1; clone size: medium-sized; V gene: TRBV29-1; CDR3 protein: CSVTGENTEAFF
J gene: TRBJ2-2; clone size: NA; V gene: TRBV29-1; CDR3 protein: CSVEDQEGARTGELFF
J gene: TRBJ2-7; clone size: NA; V gene: TRBV28; CDR3 protein: CASSLPGSSYEQYF
J gene: TRBJ1-4; clone size: NA; V gene: TRBV2; CDR3 protein: CASSEAIGLDEKLFF
J gene: TRBJ2-7; clone size: NA; V gene: TRBV4-3; CDR3 protein: CASSQERGEPYEQYF
J gene: TRBJ1-3; clone size: NA; V gene: TRBV19; CDR3 protein: CASSIVAGHSGNTIYF
J gene: TRBJ2-5; clone size: NA; V gene: TRBV14; CDR3 protein: CASSLWAGGHETQYF
J gene: TRBJ2-7; clone size: NA; V gene: TRBV5-1; CDR3 protein: CASRKGANEQYF